A selection of T cell receptor beta chains follows, all from one sample in a study of blood T cells in healthy people across ages. Each CDR3 protein is one row after TCRdb ran MiXCR on the 5' RACE reads. Counted here are over a million distinct CDR3 sequences, approximately 38% occurring once; the ten biggest clones make up less than 8%. The sample comprised blood. All receptors come from a woman aged 18-29 years in good health. Both conserved end residues are part of each CDR3. The D gene is left open where the match is weak. The size field is filled for only some rows; it gives once, few, many or a size class.

clone size: few; V gene: TRBV29-1; D gene: TRBD1; J gene: TRBJ1-2; CDR3 DNA: TGCAGCGTTGGGGACAGGCTTCAGGGCTACACCTTC; CDR3 protein: CSVGDRLQGYTF
clone size: many; V gene: TRBV20-1; D gene: -; J gene: TRBJ1-5; CDR3 DNA: TGCAGTGCTAGTAAAGGAGGGTCTAGCAATCAGCCCCAGCATTTT; CDR3 protein: CSASKGGSSNQPQHF
clone size: -; V gene: TRBV29-1; D gene: -; J gene: TRBJ2-1; CDR3 DNA: TGCAGCGGTGACCCCCGGGAAAGAGCTTTCTTC; CDR3 protein: CSGDPRERAFF
clone size: -; V gene: TRBV20-1; D gene: TRBD2; J gene: TRBJ2-5; CDR3 DNA: TGCAGTGCTAGAGATCAGCGGGAGTTAACGGAGACCCAGTACTTC; CDR3 protein: CSARDQRELTETQYF
clone size: -; V gene: TRBV15; D gene: TRBD1; J gene: TRBJ2-1; CDR3 DNA: TGTGCCACCAACAGAACGCCGGGACAGGAATACAATGAGCAGTTCTTC; CDR3 protein: CATNRTPGQEYNEQFF
clone size: many; V gene: TRBV10-3; D gene: TRBD1; J gene: TRBJ2-1; CDR3 DNA: TGTGCCATCTCGGACAGGGCTGAGGGTGAGCAGTTCTTC; CDR3 protein: CAISDRAEGEQFF
clone size: -; V gene: TRBV18; D gene: -; J gene: TRBJ1-2; CDR3 DNA: TGTGCCAGCTCACAGAACGAGAACCTTGGCTACACCTTC; CDR3 protein: CASSQNENLGYTF
clone size: few; V gene: TRBV6-5; D gene: TRBD2; J gene: TRBJ2-4; CDR3 DNA: TGTGCCAGCAGTTACGTTACAGCTGCGGGAGAGCAGTACTTC; CDR3 protein: CASSYVTAAGEQYF
clone size: -; V gene: TRBV20-1; D gene: TRBD1; J gene: TRBJ1-2; CDR3 DNA: TGCAGTGCTAGAGACGGGACAGCCGGCTATGGCTACACCTTC; CDR3 protein: CSARDGTAGYGYTF
clone size: -; V gene: TRBV12-5; D gene: -; J gene: TRBJ2-7; CDR3 DNA: TGTGCTAGTGGGACCACCGCCGTTTACTCCTACAATGAGCAGTACTTC; CDR3 protein: CASGTTAVYSYNEQYF
clone size: -; V gene: TRBV28; D gene: TRBD1; J gene: TRBJ2-7; CDR3 DNA: TGTGCCAGCAGTTTATTTCAGGGGGCCATCGAGCAGTACTTC; CDR3 protein: CASSLFQGAIEQYF
clone size: few; V gene: TRBV12-3/TRBV12-4; D gene: TRBD2; J gene: TRBJ2-2; CDR3 DNA: TGTGCCAGCAGTTCGACTAGCGGGAGCCTGAACACCGGGGAGCTGTTTTTT; CDR3 protein: CASSSTSGSLNTGELFF
clone size: -; V gene: TRBV5-5; D gene: -; J gene: TRBJ1-2; CDR3 DNA: TGTGCCAGCAGCTTAAGATACAGGGACTATGGCTACACCTTC; CDR3 protein: CASSLRYRDYGYTF
clone size: few; V gene: TRBV20-1; D gene: TRBD1; J gene: TRBJ2-7; CDR3 DNA: TGCAGTGCACAACCAGGGGGCTACGAGCAGTACTTC; CDR3 protein: CSAQPGGYEQYF
clone size: few; V gene: TRBV11-2; D gene: -; J gene: TRBJ2-3; CDR3 DNA: TGTGCCAGCAGCTTACTAGCCGAAGGCACAGATACGCAGTATTTT; CDR3 protein: CASSLLAEGTDTQYF
clone size: many; V gene: TRBV7-8; D gene: -; J gene: TRBJ2-7; CDR3 DNA: TGTGCCAGCAGCACCCCGGGCTACGAGCAGTACTTC; CDR3 protein: CASSTPGYEQYF
clone size: -; V gene: TRBV20-1; D gene: TRBD2; J gene: TRBJ2-5; CDR3 DNA: TGCAGTGCTAGAGACGGCCCAGCGGGAGGGCCGAAGACCCAGTACTTC; CDR3 protein: CSARDGPAGGPKTQYF
clone size: -; V gene: TRBV20-1; D gene: TRBD2; J gene: TRBJ2-7; CDR3 DNA: TGCAGTGCGTTTAGGCTAGCGGGAGCCGACGAGCAGTACTTC; CDR3 protein: CSAFRLAGADEQYF
clone size: -; V gene: TRBV20-1; D gene: TRBD1; J gene: TRBJ1-5; CDR3 DNA: TGCAGTGCTAGGGCCGCCGGACAGGGCAGCAATCAGCCCCAGCATTTT; CDR3 protein: CSARAAGQGSNQPQHF
clone size: -; V gene: TRBV5-1; D gene: -; J gene: TRBJ1-2; CDR3 DNA: TGCGCCAGCAGCCCCAACGGGCCCACTGGGTATGGCTACACCTTC; CDR3 protein: CASSPNGPTGYGYTF
clone size: few; V gene: TRBV6-5; D gene: TRBD1; J gene: TRBJ2-7; CDR3 DNA: TGTGCCAGCAGCCCAGGGACAGCCATCTACAATGAGCAGTACTTC; CDR3 protein: CASSPGTAIYNEQYF
clone size: -; V gene: TRBV12-5; D gene: -; J gene: TRBJ2-5; CDR3 DNA: TGTGCTAGTGCCATAAGGGAAGGGCCTCAAGAGACCCAGTACTTC; CDR3 protein: CASAIREGPQETQYF
clone size: -; V gene: TRBV5-1; D gene: -; J gene: TRBJ2-5; CDR3 DNA: TGCGCCAGCAGCTCCCCAGAGGGATTCCAAGAGACCCAGTACTTC; CDR3 protein: CASSSPEGFQETQYF
clone size: -; V gene: TRBV5-1; D gene: TRBD1; J gene: TRBJ2-4; CDR3 DNA: TGCGCCAGCAGCCCCGAACCCCTCCGATACAGGGGGCAGGTTGAAAACATTCAGTACTTC; CDR3 protein: CASSPEPLRYRGQVENIQYF
clone size: few; V gene: TRBV3-1; D gene: -; J gene: TRBJ2-4; CDR3 DNA: TGTGCCAGCAGCCAAGAGAGGAACATTCAGTACTTC; CDR3 protein: CASSQERNIQYF
clone size: -; V gene: TRBV20-1; D gene: -; J gene: TRBJ2-1; CDR3 DNA: TGCAGTGCTAGAACCCAAAGGGGGGGACGCTACAATGAGCAGTTCTTC; CDR3 protein: CSARTQRGGRYNEQFF
clone size: few; V gene: TRBV6-1; D gene: -; J gene: TRBJ1-2; CDR3 DNA: TGTGCCAGCAGTGTAGTTGAATATAACTATGGCTACACCTTC; CDR3 protein: CASSVVEYNYGYTF
clone size: -; V gene: TRBV2; D gene: -; J gene: TRBJ2-4; CDR3 DNA: TGTGCCAGCAGTTTTAACCATAAGTCCGGGTACTTC; CDR3 protein: CASSFNHKSGYF
clone size: -; V gene: TRBV10-3; D gene: -; J gene: TRBJ1-2; CDR3 DNA: TGTGCCATCAGTGAGGACCGGACCTATGGCTACACCTTC; CDR3 protein: CAISEDRTYGYTF
clone size: -; V gene: TRBV28; D gene: TRBD1; J gene: TRBJ1-1; CDR3 DNA: TGTGCCAGCAGACCACCGGGACAGGGTGCCTACACTGAAGCTTTCTTT; CDR3 protein: CASRPPGQGAYTEAFF
clone size: few; V gene: TRBV5-1; D gene: TRBD1; J gene: TRBJ1-4; CDR3 DNA: TGCGCCAGCAGCTCACAGGGGGCTGGTAATGAAAAACTGTTTTTT; CDR3 protein: CASSSQGAGNEKLFF
clone size: few; V gene: TRBV2; D gene: -; J gene: TRBJ1-4; CDR3 DNA: TGTGCCAGCAGGGCAGACAGTGAAAAACTGTTTTTT; CDR3 protein: CASRADSEKLFF
clone size: -; V gene: TRBV20-1; D gene: -; J gene: TRBJ2-1; CDR3 DNA: TGCAGTGCTGACAGGAGCTCCTACAATGAGCAGTTCTTC; CDR3 protein: CSADRSSYNEQFF
clone size: -; V gene: TRBV6-6; D gene: -; J gene: TRBJ1-5; CDR3 DNA: TGTACCAGCAGCGGAGCTTCCAATCAGCCCCAGCATTTT; CDR3 protein: CTSSGASNQPQHF
clone size: -; V gene: TRBV28; D gene: TRBD1; J gene: TRBJ1-2; CDR3 DNA: TGTGCCAGCAATGCAGGGGGCTGGTATGGCTACACCTTC; CDR3 protein: CASNAGGWYGYTF